The 27 T cell receptor beta chains below all came from one sample that was sequenced in a study of cytomegalovirus exposure and HLA in healthy donors. PCR involved 60 Vbeta and 13 Jbeta primers. Some clones are missing from TCRdb's copy, which holds only in-frame ones; the method was immunoSEQ multiplex PCR. The table records roughly 110,000 clones, 73% of them present only once. Material: PBMCs. The receptors were sampled from a man under 40 in good health and CMV-seronegative.

V and J are TRBV27 and TRBJ1-5; D is unresolved. This CDR3 has 14 residues. Germline CDR1 is MNHEY and CDR2 is SMNVEV (reference sequence). Trimming took 3 bases from V and 0 from J, leaving 6 bases between them. The CDR3 here is CASSFGRSNQPQHF. The DNA for the CDR3 is TGTGCCAGCAGTTTCGGTCGTAGCAATCAGCCCCAGCATTTT.

The genes are TRBV25-1 and TRBJ2-7, with a possible D match to TRBD1 (6 bases). In germline, CDR1 is MGHDK, CDR2 SYGVNS. Trimming left V 4 bases short and J 0 bases short, with 13 bases between. The length of the CDR3 is 15 residues. CDR3 amino acids: CASSVRDTSSYEQYF. The CDR3 nucleotides are TGTGCCAGCAGTGTCCGGGACACCTCCTCCTACGAGCAGTACTTC.

This chain uses TRBV6-1 with TRBJ2-7; 8 bases agree with TRBD2. CDR1 is MNHNS, CDR2 SASEGT, per germline. V shed 5 bases, J shed 2 bases, and the junction held 8 bases outside the gene matches. The CDR3 spans 15 residues. CDR3 in DNA: TGTGCCAGCAGTCCGGGACGAGCGGGGGCCTACGAGCAGTACTTC. Protein: CASSPGRAGAYEQYF.

The chain combines TRBV5-4 with TRBJ2-5; possible D gene TRBD2, 6 bases. The V gene's germline CDR1 is SGHNT and CDR2 YYREEE (reference sequence). This CDR3 has 16 amino acids. Trimming removed 3 bases at V and 1 base at J, with 16 bases between. CDR3 coding DNA: TGTGCCAGCAGCTGGGGACTGGGATTTCTCCAAGAGACCCAGTACTTC. It is translated as CASSWGLGFLQETQYF.

In this sample, this clone turned up once. The chain joins TRBV20-1 to TRBJ1-2; D unclear. This CDR3 spans 11 amino acids. V was pared by 6 bases and J by 8 bases, with 13 bases between. Germline CDR1 is DFQATT and CDR2 is SNEGSKA (reference sequence). This CDR3 is CSARKIEGYTF. The CDR3, as DNA: TGCAGTGCCAGGAAAATTGAGGGCTACACCTTC.

The chain is built from TRBV7-9 and TRBJ2-5, with 11 bases lining up with TRBD2. The CDR3 contains 14 residues. The V gene end was trimmed by 8 bases and the J gene end by 3 bases; junction bases not matched to a gene: 5. CDR1 is SEHNR and CDR2 is FQNEAQ in the germline V gene (reference sequence). This CDR3 is CASSPGLAEETQYF. The CDR3, as DNA: TGTGCCAGCTCACCGGGACTAGCGGAAGAGACCCAGTACTTC.

The chain has TRBV7-9 and TRBJ2-5; weak D call: TRBD1 (6 bases). The CDR3 length is 15 residues. The germline CDR1 and CDR2 sequences are SEHNR and FQNEAQ (reference sequence). Trimming took 5 bases from V and 2 from J, leaving 15 bases between them. The DNA of the CDR3 is TGTGCCAGCAGCCCCTTCCCCCAGGGGCAAGAGACCCAGTACTTC. Its translation is CASSPFPQGQETQYF.

The V and J genes are TRBV27 and TRBJ2-7; 9 positions agree with TRBD2. This CDR3 region has 17 residues. Germline V lookup: CDR1 MNHEY, CDR2 SMNVEV (reference sequence). Trimming removed 6 bases from V and 6 bases from J; junction bases left unmatched: 18. CDR3 sequence (DNA): TGTGCCAGCAGCCCCCGTAGCGGGGGAACCTCCTACGTCGAGCAGTACTTC. It specifies CASSPRSGGTSYVEQYF.

This chain connects TRBV29-1 to TRBJ2-7; D might be TRBD1 (5 bases). This CDR3 spans 12 amino acids. V lost 8 bases and J lost 2, with 13 bases in between. Germline V gene sequence: CDR1 SQVTM, CDR2 ANQGSEA. CDR3 in amino acids: CSFQGLAYEQYF. In nucleotides, the CDR3 is TGCAGCTTCCAGGGATTGGCCTACGAGCAGTACTTC.

The CDR3 reads CSQGPEETQYF. The CDR3 nucleotides read TGCAGTCAGGGTCCGGAGGAGACCCAGTACTTC. The V gene is TRBV20-1, the J gene TRBJ2-5, with a weak D call TRBD1 (5 bases). The CDR3 contains 11 residues. The germline CDR1 and CDR2 sequences are DFQATT and SNEGSKA (reference sequence). Trimming left V 8 bases short and J 5 bases short, with 12 bases between.

The gene calls are TRBV28 and TRBJ2-7; D is perhaps TRBD2 (6 bases). V was cut by 3 bases and J by 5 bases, with 20 bases left in between. This CDR3 is built from 16 residues. The germline gives CDR1 MDHEN, CDR2 SYDVKM. The CDR3 loop reads CASSFVVWGSSDEQYF. The CDR3 DNA reads as TGTGCCAGCAGTTTTGTAGTCTGGGGTTCTAGCGACGAGCAGTACTTC.

The chain links TRBV6-6 to TRBJ1-5; 9 bases match TRBD1. From germline, CDR1 is MNHNY and CDR2 SVGAGI (reference sequence). The CDR3 is 16 residues long. V shed 0 bases, J shed 5 bases, and the junction held 5 bases outside the gene matches. The chain's CDR3 is CASSYSWTGVDQPQHF. DNA for the CDR3: TGTGCCAGCAGTTACTCGTGGACAGGGGTCGATCAGCCCCAGCATTTT.

The chain carries TRBV2 and TRBJ1-1, with 8 bases matching TRBD1. Germline V gene sequence: CDR1 SNHLY, CDR2 FYNNEI. V was pared by 5 bases and J by 5 bases, with 22 bases of the junction left unmatched. The CDR3 extends over 19 amino acids. The CDR3 loop is CASSRGIQIRSGQGTEAFF. For the CDR3, the DNA is TGTGCCAGCAGTCGTGGGATACAGATCCGGTCCGGACAGGGAACTGAAGCTTTCTTT.

V is TRBV7-9 and J is TRBJ2-7, with TRBD1 matching 11 bases. The V gene end was trimmed by 10 bases and the J gene end by 5 bases; junction bases not matched to a gene: 7. Germline V gives CDR1 SEHNR, CDR2 FQNEAQ (reference sequence). The CDR3 is 13 residues long. CDR3 sequence reads: CAIPGTGGHEQYF. CDR3 bases: TGTGCCATCCCCGGGACAGGGGGACACGAGCAGTACTTC.

The J gene is TRBJ1-2, the V gene TRBV5-4; 9 bases are a match to TRBD1. This CDR3 is built from 14 residues. Germline trimming cut 4 bases from V and 3 bases from J; bases unmatched to any gene: 4. Looked up from germline, CDR1 is SGHNT and CDR2 is YYREEE (reference sequence). The CDR3 reads CASSLQGADYGYTF. The CDR3, as DNA: TGTGCCAGCAGCCTACAGGGGGCGGACTATGGCTACACCTTC.

For this clone: One end of the junction is discordant with germline, which a read error may explain. The chain's CDR3 is CASHGGQRNQPQHF. The CDR3 DNA reads as TGTGCCAGTCACGGCGGGCAGCGCAATCAGCCCCAACATTTT. This rearrangement joins TRBV2 to TRBJ1-5, with no clear D. From germline, CDR1 is SNHLY and CDR2 FYNNEI. The CDR3 is made up of 14 amino acids.

The chain couples TRBV2 to TRBJ1-2; D is unresolved. V was cut by 4 bases and J by 5 bases, with 14 bases left in between. The germline V gene has CDR1 SNHLY and CDR2 FYNNEI. The CDR3 consists of 14 residues. This chain's CDR3 is CASSGETRGYGYTF. In nucleotides, the CDR3 is TGTGCCAGCAGTGGGGAGACCAGAGGATATGGCTACACCTTC.

The chain is built from TRBV15 and TRBJ2-7; 7 bases match TRBD1. The ends lost 3 bases at V and 4 bases at J; junction bases unmatched: 6. CDR3 size: 14 residues. In germline, CDR1 is LNHNV, CDR2 YYDKDF (reference sequence). Here the CDR3 reads CATSRTSGGYEQYF. As DNA, the CDR3 is TGTGCCACCAGCAGGACGTCAGGGGGATACGAGCAGTACTTC.

This clone was observed a handful of times. The chain has TRBV28 and TRBJ1-5; a weak D match, TRBD1 (5 bases). Germline CDR1 MDHEN, CDR2 SYDVKM. CDR3 size: 15 residues. Trimming left V 2 bases short and J 4 bases short, with 12 bases between. The CDR3 DNA reads as TGTGCCAGCAGTTTAGGAGCAAAGGGGAATCAGCCCCAGCATTTT. Amino acid sequence: CASSLGAKGNQPQHF.

V is TRBV7-2 and J is TRBJ2-7, with TRBD2 matching 12 bases. Germline V gene lookup returns CDR1 SGHTA and CDR2 FQGNSA. Losses at the gene ends were 5 bases for V and 7 bases for J; bases not matched to a gene: 3. CDR3 size: 13 residues. CDR3 DNA sequence: TGTGCCAGCAGCCCAGGGACTAGCGGGGAGCAGTACTTC. Translated, it gives CASSPGTSGEQYF.

J is TRBJ2-3 and V is TRBV30; a possible D gene is TRBD2 (5 bases). V gave up 4 bases and J gave up 5 bases, with 7 bases separating them. Germline assignment: CDR1 GTSNPN and CDR2 SVGIG (reference sequence). CDR3 size: 11 residues. CDR3 region: CAWTSRDTQYF. The DNA for the CDR3 is TGTGCCTGGACTAGCCGAGATACGCAGTATTTT.

The chain has TRBV5-4 and TRBJ1-6; perhaps TRBD1 as D (5 bases). V was trimmed by 0 bases and J by 6 bases, leaving 10 bases between them. Germline loops: CDR1 SGHNT, CDR2 YYREEE (reference sequence). There are 15 residues in the CDR3. CDR3 bases: TGTGCCAGCAGCTTGGTGGGTCAGGGTAATTCACCCCTCCACTTT. Translated: CASSLVGQGNSPLHF.

The chain couples TRBV19 to TRBJ1-4; 9 positions agree with TRBD1. The V segment lost 6 bases and the J segment 3 bases; nucleotides outside the gene matches: 11. The CDR3 spans 17 residues. From germline, CDR1 is LNHDA and CDR2 SQIVND (reference sequence). CDR3 sequence reads: CASRMGQGKLANEKLFF. CDR3 sequence (DNA): TGTGCCAGTAGGATGGGACAGGGTAAATTGGCTAATGAAAAACTGTTTTTT.

The chain combines TRBV10-3 with TRBJ2-2; 8 bases match TRBD1. V was pared by 6 bases and J by 4 bases, with 4 bases of the junction left unmatched. The CDR3 totals 14 residues. Germline V gives CDR1 ENHRY, CDR2 SYGVKD. For the CDR3, the DNA is TGTGCCATCAGCAGGGGGCTTTCCACCGGGGAGCTGTTTTTT. This gives the protein CAISRGLSTGELFF.

The chain combines TRBV5-1 with TRBJ2-7, with D maybe TRBD1 (6 bases). The V end was cut by 4 bases, the J end by 3 bases, with 23 bases between. CDR3 length: 17 amino acids. Germline-derived CDR1 and CDR2 are SGHRS and YFSETQ. The CDR3 coding sequence is TGCGCCAGCAGCCCCCTACAGGGATCCCAACCGGTCTACGAGCAGTACTTC. Translation gives CASSPLQGSQPVYEQYF.

This clone was detected once. J is TRBJ1-3 and V is TRBV19; D uncertain. The CDR3 is 15 residues long. Between the trimmed V and J ends, which lost 4 bases and 0 bases, there was a span of 10 bases. Germline values: CDR1 LNHDA, CDR2 SQIVND (reference sequence). The CDR3 here is CASSRTRRSGNTIYF. The CDR3 nucleotides are TGTGCCAGTAGTAGGACTCGCCGCTCTGGAAACACCATATATTTT.

J is TRBJ1-1 and V is TRBV30; 9 bases align to TRBD1. The CDR3 runs 15 residues. V lost 1 base, J lost 0 bases, and 3 bases stayed unmatched. The germline CDR1 and CDR2 sequences are GTSNPN and SVGIG (reference sequence). The CDR3 coding sequence is TGTGCCTGGAGTGACAGGGGGCTGCTGAACACTGAAGCTTTCTTT. The encoded protein is CAWSDRGLLNTEAFF.